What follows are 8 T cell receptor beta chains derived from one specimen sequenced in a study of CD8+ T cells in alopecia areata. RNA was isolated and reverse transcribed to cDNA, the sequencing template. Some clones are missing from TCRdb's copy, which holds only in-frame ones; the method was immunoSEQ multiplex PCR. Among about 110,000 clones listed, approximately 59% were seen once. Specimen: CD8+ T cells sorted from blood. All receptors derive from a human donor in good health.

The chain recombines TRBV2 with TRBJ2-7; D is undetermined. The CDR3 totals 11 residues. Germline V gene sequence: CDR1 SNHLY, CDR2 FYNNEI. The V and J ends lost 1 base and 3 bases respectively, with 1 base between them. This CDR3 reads CASSEVYEQYF. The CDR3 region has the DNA TGTGCCAGCAGTGAAGTCTACGAGCAGTACTTC.

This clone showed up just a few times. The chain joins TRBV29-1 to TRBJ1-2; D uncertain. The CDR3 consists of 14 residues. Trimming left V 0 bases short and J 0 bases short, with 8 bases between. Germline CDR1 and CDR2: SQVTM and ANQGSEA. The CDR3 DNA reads TGCAGCGTTGAAGATAACAGTTCTAACTATGGCTACACCTTC. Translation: CSVEDNSSNYGYTF.

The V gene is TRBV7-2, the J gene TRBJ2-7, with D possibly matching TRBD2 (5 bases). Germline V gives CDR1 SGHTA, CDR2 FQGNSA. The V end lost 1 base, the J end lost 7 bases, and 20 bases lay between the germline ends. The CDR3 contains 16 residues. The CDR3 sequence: CASSLDGGGPSTEQYF. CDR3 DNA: TGTGCCAGCAGCTTAGATGGAGGCGGTCCTAGTACGGAGCAGTACTTC.

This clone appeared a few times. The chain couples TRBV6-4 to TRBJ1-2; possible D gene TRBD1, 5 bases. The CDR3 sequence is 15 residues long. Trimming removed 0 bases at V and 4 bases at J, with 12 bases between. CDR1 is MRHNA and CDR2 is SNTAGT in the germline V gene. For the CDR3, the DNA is TGTGCCAGCAGTGACTCCCGGGACGGATTCTATGGCTACACCTTC. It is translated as CASSDSRDGFYGYTF.

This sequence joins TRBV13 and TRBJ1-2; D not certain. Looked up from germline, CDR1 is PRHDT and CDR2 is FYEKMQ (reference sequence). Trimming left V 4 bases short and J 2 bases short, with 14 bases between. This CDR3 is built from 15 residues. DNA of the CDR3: TGTGCCAGCAGCTCCCACCGCAGTGTCAACTATGGCTACACCTTC. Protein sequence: CASSSHRSVNYGYTF.

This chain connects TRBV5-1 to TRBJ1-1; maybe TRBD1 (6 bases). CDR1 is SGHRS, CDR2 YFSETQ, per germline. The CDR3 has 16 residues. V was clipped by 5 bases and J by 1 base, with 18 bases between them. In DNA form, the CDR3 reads TGCGCCAGCAGATCTTCAGGGGAAACTGCGAACACTGAAGCTTTCTTT. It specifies CASRSSGETANTEAFF.

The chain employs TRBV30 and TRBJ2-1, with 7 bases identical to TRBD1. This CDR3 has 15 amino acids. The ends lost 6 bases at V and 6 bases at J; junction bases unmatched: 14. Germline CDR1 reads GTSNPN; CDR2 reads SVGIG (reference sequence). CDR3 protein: CACAQRRDRGNEQFF. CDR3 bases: TGTGCCTGCGCACAACGCCGGGACAGAGGCAATGAGCAGTTCTTC.

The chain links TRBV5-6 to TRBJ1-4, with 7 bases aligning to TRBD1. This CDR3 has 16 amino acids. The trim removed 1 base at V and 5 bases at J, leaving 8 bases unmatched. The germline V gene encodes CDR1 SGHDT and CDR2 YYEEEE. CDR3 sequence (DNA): TGTGCCAGCAGCTTGTCGGGAGGACAGGCGAATGAAAAACTGTTTTTT. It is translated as CASSLSGGQANEKLFF.